The T cell receptor (beta chain) under discussion was sequenced for a study of T cell responses to AZD1222 COVID-19 vaccine (dated by TCRdb to the early 2020s). Looking at the study overall: Because spike-specific TCR depth and breadth did not differ between the two schedules, AZD1222 recipients who got a second dose at roughly 4 weeks were pooled with those who got a second dose at roughly 12 weeks. TCR sequencing was performed for more than 230 trial participants, of whom roughly 200 were given two doses of AZD1222 and some 26 were given two doses of MenACWY control vaccine. Trial participants were enrolled by age into subgroups of 18-55, 56-69 and 70-plus years, and about 150, 27 and 61 TCR-sequenced participants, respectively, were included in these subgroups.

Explained via the paper, the time point label denotes: baseline before first vaccination. Vaccinee samples came from UK trials COV001 and COV002, including a single-blind randomized controlled phase 2/3 trial of AZD1222 (ChAdOx1 nCoV-19) in healthy adults. For TCRbeta chain sequencing, PBMC samples were collected from trial participants at day 0 and at day 28 after the second dose. Notes on this clone: Its specific antigen is unknown. No base quality values were provided; no much bigger clone lies one nucleotide off.

Paper-wide results and their limitations: Most participants were white British and females outnumbered males, and the authors suggested that clonal diversity may have been underestimated. The whole spike protein was spanned by vaccine-associated CD4 TCRs, and dominant responses were seen in regions 160-218 and 743-854. Because no day 14 peak-response samples were available, repertoires were characterized only after the peak T cell response. After two AZD1222 doses, both the breadth and the depth of spike-specific TCRs were significantly higher than at day 0 and than in MenACWY recipients. The 56-69-year group was small, and its depth increase did not reach significance, likely because of low power. Reportedly, almost half of the unique spike-specific TCRs recognized epitopes lying outside the regions that are mutated in the B.1.351 and B.1.1.7 variants. Conclusions about previously exposed vaccinees are limited, since just a handful of AZD1222 recipients were seropositive for SARS-CoV-2 at baseline.

The CDR3 regions of human TCRbeta chains were analyzed by immunosequencing. Per the original workflow: TCRs in the repertoires were matched against a reference library of SARS-CoV-2-specific TCRs that had been generated with the MIRA antigen-specificity platform. Breadth was defined as the fraction of unique TCRs that were SARS-CoV-2-associated, and depth was defined as the fraction of total T cells that were SARS-CoV-2-associated. Using the MIRA data, every spike-specific TCR was mapped to the spike region that the TCR reacted to and assigned to either a CD4 or a CD8 class. Log10-transformed breadth and depth values were compared by one-way ANOVA with Sidak's multiple comparisons tests. Entries here come from immuneACCESS through TCRdb and include only in-frame sequences with V and J called. Some clones fail to appear in such tables; in the studies checked, an unresolved V gene covers under half of the shortfall, and the cause of the remainder is unknown. Clone size and the V and J calls come from that table; the DNA yielded D and trimming. Counted in this sample were fewer than 110,000 clones; 80% to 90% of them appeared once. The ten largest clones represent roughly 20% of the sample.

The CDR3 sequence holds 14 residues, the cysteine and phenylalanine included. Here the CDR3 DNA is all that survives: 42 bases in frame from base 1. CDR1 SGHTA and CDR2 FQGNSA were looked up in the germline V gene. Germline trimming amounts to 7 bases on V and 4 bases on J, with 6 as the count of junction bases outside the gene matches. Sequenced here: peripheral blood, sampled on day 0 of AZD1222 vaccination. The receptor's source is an adult in good health. The rearrangement combines TRBV7-2 with TRBJ1-5, with 8 junctional bases fitting TRBD1. The CDR3 protein sequence reads: CASTGGPGNQPQHF. At the DNA level, the sequence is TGTGCCAGCACAGGGGGCCCAGGGAATCAGCCCCAGCATTTT.